This T cell receptor (beta chain) was recorded in a study of post-analysis software for immune sequencing data. Unique molecular identifiers featured in each of the TCR beta cDNA libraries. TCRdb re-derived calls from the PCR reads in MiXCR, one entry per CDR3 protein. This table holds hundreds of thousands of distinct CDR3 sequences, roughly 47% found once. Turning to this clonotype: Its antigen is currently unknown.

Study conclusions and caveats: Strong same-batch co-clustering of samples appeared with F measure clustering.

Sequenced input: blood. The source is a girl under 18 with multiple sclerosis.

CDR3 protein: CATSDPSLAGGVGINEQFF. The DNA for the CDR3 is TGTGCCACCAGTGACCCATCTCTAGCGGGAGGCGTTGGTATCAATGAGCAGTTCTTC. This chain links TRBV24-1 with TRBJ2-1; 11 bases align to TRBD2. After removal of 4 bases from V and 6 bases from J, the junction contained 16 bases not matched to a gene. The CDR3 is 19 amino acids. Germline assignment: CDR1 KGHDR and CDR2 SFDVKD.